The sequence of this T cell receptor (beta chain) was determined in a study of cytomegalovirus exposure and HLA in healthy donors. Study findings and constraints: The classifier, whose performance was assessed in both the original and validation cohorts, reportedly diagnosed cytomegalovirus status with high specificity and sensitivity.

A single count supports this clone. Its cognate antigen is unknown. Amplification used 60 Vbeta primers and 13 Jbeta primers. Original analysis: Later analysis identified some 88 million unique TCR beta chains, 9 million to 12 million shared. The repertoire was sequenced with immunoSEQ multiplex PCR; TCRdb's copy has only in-frame clones and lacks some. The D gene and trimming were derived from the DNA, and the V and J assignments and clone size from that table. Here the sample spans 100,000 to 150,000 clones, about 80% being singletons. Trimming took 3 bases from V and 7 from J, leaving 12 bases between them. The CDR3 sequence is 13 residues long. Germline-derived CDR1 and CDR2 are SGHAT and FQNNGV.

This chain joins TRBV11-2 and TRBJ1-1, with a possible D match to TRBD1 (5 bases). The sample was PBMCs. The TCR sequence derives from a woman aged 50 to 65 in good health and CMV-seronegative. The CDR3 sequence: CASSLTEELEAFF. The CDR3 DNA is TGTGCCAGCAGCTTGACAGAGGAACTTGAAGCTTTCTTT.